This TCR beta chain was retrieved from a study of read filtering for tumor transcriptome and immune sequencing. Findings of the study overall: Roughly 82% of IR-seq clonotypes had a single read, yet these held approximately 4% of reads.

Molecular barcoded adaptors covering alpha/delta and beta/gamma chains were used on approximately 400 ng RNA. TCRdb processed the reads anew with MiXCR; each CDR3 protein has one entry. The data show 100,000 to 150,000 distinct CDR3 sequences, with around 13% seen just once and more than 9.5% held by the top ten. This clonotype was seen more than once but under ten times. Its antigen remains unknown. CDR1 is SNHLY and CDR2 is FYNNEI in the germline V gene. Trimming removed 6 bases at V and 0 bases at J, with 15 bases between. This CDR3 has 15 amino acids. The V call is TRBV2, the J call TRBJ2-7; TRBD2 might be the D (5 bases). The sequencing sample was made of a population of CD138-negative cells sorted from bone marrow. This clonotype originated in a donor at least 40 years old with multiple myeloma. The CDR3 DNA is TGTGCCAGCAGGGATGCCAGCGGCAGCTCCTACGAGCAGTACTTC. Translating it yields CASRDASGSSYEQYF.